This T cell receptor (beta chain) was sequenced in a study of T-cell memory formation after mild COVID-19. As for the study in general: TCR clusters were mostly donor specific. The study, taken as a whole, reports: Pre-infection memory carried some responding clones, suggesting that cross-reactive memory joined. For contracting clones, CD4+ ones sat mainly in CM and EM, CD8+ in EMRA.

This clonotype was recorded a few times. Its antigen is undetermined. TCRdb reprocessed the 5' RACE reads with MiXCR, giving one entry per CDR3 protein. The table has roughly 180,000 distinct CDR3 sequences, roughly 11% seen once; the top ten hold around 3.8%. The sequence came from a man between 18 and 29 years old who had mild COVID-19 (a few samples of this study predate the infection). Cell type and time point are not known. Sequenced input: PBMCs or a T cell subset sorted from them (not recorded which).

The CDR3 spells CASSRITGPYEQYF. CDR3 bases: TGCGCCAGCAGCCGAATTACAGGCCCCTACGAGCAGTACTTC. The rearrangement links TRBV4-3 to TRBJ2-7; possibly TRBD1 for D (5 bases). This CDR3 is built from 14 residues. The V end was cut by 4 bases, the J end by 2 bases, with 12 bases between. CDR1 and CDR2 from the germline V gene are LGHNA and YSLEER.